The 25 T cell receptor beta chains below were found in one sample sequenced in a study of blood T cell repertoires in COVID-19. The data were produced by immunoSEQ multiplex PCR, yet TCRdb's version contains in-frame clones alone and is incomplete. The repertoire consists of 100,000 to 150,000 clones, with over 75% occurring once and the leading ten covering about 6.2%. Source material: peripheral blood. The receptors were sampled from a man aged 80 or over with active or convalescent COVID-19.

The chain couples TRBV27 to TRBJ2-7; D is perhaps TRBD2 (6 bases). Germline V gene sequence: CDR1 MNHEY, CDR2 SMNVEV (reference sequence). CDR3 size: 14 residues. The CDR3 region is CASGGGARSYEQYF. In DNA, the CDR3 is TGTGCTTCAGGAGGAGGGGCCCGATCCTACGAGCAGTACTTC.

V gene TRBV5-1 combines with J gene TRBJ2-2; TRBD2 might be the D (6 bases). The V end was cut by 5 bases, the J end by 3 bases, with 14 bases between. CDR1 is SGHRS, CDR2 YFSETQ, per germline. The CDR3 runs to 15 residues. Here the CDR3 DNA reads TGCGCCAGCAGTGTAGGGGCGGGGTACACCGGGGAGCTGTTTTTT. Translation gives CASSVGAGYTGELFF.

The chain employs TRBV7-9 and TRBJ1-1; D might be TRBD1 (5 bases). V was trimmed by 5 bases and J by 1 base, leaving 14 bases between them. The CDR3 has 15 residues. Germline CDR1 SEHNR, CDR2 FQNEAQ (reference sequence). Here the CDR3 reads CASSPPTDTNTEAFF. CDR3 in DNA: TGTGCCAGCAGCCCCCCGACAGATACGAACACTGAAGCTTTCTTT.

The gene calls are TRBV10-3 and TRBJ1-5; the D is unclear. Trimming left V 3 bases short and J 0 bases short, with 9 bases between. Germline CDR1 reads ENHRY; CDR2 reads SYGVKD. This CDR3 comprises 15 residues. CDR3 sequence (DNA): TGTGCCATCAGTGACAGTCTGAATAGCAATCAGCCCCAGCATTTT. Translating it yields CAISDSLNSNQPQHF.

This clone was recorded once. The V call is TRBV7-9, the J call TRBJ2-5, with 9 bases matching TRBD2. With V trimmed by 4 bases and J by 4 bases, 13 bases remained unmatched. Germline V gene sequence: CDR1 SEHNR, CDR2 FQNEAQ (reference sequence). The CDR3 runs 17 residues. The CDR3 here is CASSSTRGGTPRETQYF. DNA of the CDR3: TGTGCCAGCAGCTCAACGCGGGGGGGGACCCCCCGAGAGACCCAGTACTTC.

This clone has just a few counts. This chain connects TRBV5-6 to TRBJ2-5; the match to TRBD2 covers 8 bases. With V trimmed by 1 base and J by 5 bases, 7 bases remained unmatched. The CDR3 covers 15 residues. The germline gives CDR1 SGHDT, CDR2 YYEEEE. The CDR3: CASSLRGGFKETQYF. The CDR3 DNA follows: TGTGCCAGCAGCTTGCGGGGGGGCTTTAAGGAGACCCAGTACTTC.

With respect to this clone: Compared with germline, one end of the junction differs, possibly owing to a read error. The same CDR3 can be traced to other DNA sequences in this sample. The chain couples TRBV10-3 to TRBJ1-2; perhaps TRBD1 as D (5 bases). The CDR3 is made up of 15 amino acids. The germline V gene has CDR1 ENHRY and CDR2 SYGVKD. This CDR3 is CAISESRRGRYGYTF. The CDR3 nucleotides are TGTGCCATTAGTGAGTCGCGGAGGGGCAGGTATGGCTACACCTTC.

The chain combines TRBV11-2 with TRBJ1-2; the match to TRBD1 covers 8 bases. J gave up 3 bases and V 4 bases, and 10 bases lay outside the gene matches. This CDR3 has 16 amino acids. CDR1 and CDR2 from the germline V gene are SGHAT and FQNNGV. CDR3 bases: TGTGCCAGCAGCTATCAAGGACAGGGAAGTTACTATGGCTACACCTTC. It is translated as CASSYQGQGSYYGYTF.

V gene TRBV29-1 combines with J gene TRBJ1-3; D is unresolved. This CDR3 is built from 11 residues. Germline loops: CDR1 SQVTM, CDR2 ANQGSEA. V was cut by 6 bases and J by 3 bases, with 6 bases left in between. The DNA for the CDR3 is TGCAGCGTCACTCATGGAAACACCATATATTTT. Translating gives CSVTHGNTIYF.

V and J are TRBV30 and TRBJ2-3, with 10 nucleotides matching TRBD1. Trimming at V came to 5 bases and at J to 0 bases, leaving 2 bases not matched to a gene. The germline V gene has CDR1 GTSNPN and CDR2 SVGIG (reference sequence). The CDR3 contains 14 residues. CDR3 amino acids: CAWGQGGSTDTQYF. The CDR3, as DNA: TGTGCCTGGGGACAGGGGGGTAGCACAGATACGCAGTATTTT.

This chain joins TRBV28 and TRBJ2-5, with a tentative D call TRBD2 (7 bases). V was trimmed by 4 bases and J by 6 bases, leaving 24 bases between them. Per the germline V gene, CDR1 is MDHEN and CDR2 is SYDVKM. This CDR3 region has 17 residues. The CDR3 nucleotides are TGTGCCAGCAGTTCAACCTCTGGCGGGGGCCTTCGGAAGACCCAGTACTTC. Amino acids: CASSSTSGGGLRKTQYF.

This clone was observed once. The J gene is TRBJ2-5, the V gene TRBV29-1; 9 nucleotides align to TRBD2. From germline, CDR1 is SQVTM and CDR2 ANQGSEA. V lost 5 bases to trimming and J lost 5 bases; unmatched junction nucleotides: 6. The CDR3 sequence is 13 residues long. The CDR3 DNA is TGCAGCGTTCTTCTAGCGGGGATTGAGACCCAGTACTTC. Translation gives CSVLLAGIETQYF.

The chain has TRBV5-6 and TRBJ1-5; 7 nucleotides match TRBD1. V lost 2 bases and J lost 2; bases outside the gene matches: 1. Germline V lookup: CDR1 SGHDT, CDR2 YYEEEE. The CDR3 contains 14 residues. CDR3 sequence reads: CASSLGGGNQPQHF. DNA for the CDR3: TGTGCCAGCAGCTTAGGGGGCGGCAATCAGCCCCAGCATTTT.

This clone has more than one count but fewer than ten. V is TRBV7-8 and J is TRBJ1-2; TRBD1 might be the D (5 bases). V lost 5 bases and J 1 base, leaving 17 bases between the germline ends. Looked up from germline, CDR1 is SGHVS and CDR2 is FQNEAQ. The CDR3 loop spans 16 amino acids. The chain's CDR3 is CASSVRQGRDNYGYTF. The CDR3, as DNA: TGTGCCAGCAGCGTTCGGCAGGGAAGAGATAACTATGGCTACACCTTC.

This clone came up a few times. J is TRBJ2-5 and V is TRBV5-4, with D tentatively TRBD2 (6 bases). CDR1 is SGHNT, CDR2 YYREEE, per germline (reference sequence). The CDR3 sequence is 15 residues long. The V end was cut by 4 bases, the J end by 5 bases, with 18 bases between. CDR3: CASSGGSGSRETQYF. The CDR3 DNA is TGTGCCAGCAGCGGGGGGTCTGGGAGTAGGGAGACCCAGTACTTC.

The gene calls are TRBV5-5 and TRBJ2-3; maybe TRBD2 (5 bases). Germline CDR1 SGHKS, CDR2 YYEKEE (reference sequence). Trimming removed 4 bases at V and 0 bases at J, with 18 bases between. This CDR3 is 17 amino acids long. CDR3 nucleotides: TGTGCCAGCAGCAATTTACCGGGGATCGGGAGCACAGATACGCAGTATTTT. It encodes CASSNLPGIGSTDTQYF.

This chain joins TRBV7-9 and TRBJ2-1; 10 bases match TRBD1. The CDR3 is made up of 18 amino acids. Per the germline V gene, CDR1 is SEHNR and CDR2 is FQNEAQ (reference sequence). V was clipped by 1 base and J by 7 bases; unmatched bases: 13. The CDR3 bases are TGTGCCAGCAGCTTAGGCTTCGACAGGGGGCGTGTGGAAAATGAGCAGTTCTTC. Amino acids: CASSLGFDRGRVENEQFF.

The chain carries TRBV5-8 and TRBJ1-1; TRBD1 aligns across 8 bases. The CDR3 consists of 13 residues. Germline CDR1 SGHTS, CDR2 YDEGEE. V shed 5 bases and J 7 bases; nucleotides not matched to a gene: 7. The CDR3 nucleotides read TGTGCCAGCAGTTGGGGACAGGCCTTTGAAGCTTTCTTT. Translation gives CASSWGQAFEAFF.

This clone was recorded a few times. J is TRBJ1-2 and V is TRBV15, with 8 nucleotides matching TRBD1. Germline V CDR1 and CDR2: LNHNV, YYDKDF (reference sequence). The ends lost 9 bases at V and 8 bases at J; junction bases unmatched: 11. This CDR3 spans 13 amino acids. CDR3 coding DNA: TGTGCCACTGCCCCCGACAGGGGCCGAGGCTACACCTTC. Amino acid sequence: CATAPDRGRGYTF.

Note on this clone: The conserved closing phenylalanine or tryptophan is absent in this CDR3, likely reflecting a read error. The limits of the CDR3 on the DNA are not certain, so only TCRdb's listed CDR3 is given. CDR3 protein: CASRTACAAL. This chain connects TRBV7-7 to TRBJ1-1; TRBD1, the table's D call, was not compared with the DNA. The germline V gene encodes CDR1 SSHAT and CDR2 FNYEAQ (reference sequence). A total of 10 residues make up the CDR3, ends included.

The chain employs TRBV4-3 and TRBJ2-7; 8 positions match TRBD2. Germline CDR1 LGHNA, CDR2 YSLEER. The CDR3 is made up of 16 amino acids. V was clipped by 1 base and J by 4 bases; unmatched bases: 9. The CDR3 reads CASSQGPGTRWYEQYF. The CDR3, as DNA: TGCGCCAGCAGCCAAGGGCCGGGGACTAGGTGGTACGAGCAGTACTTC.

The CDR3 protein is CAISDPIGLAGGGEQYF. The CDR3 DNA sequence: TGTGCCATCAGTGATCCCATCGGACTAGCGGGAGGAGGAGAGCAGTACTTC. This chain links TRBV10-3 with TRBJ2-7; 14 bases fit TRBD2. There are 17 residues in the CDR3. Germline V gene lookup returns CDR1 ENHRY and CDR2 SYGVKD. The V segment lost 3 bases and the J segment 7 bases; nucleotides outside the gene matches: 11.

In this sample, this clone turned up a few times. The CDR3 protein is CAWSVHGSETQYF. As DNA, the CDR3 is TGTGCCTGGAGTGTACATGGTTCGGAGACCCAGTACTTC. V and J are TRBV30 and TRBJ2-5, with unresolved D. The germline V and J ends were trimmed by 0 bases and 5 bases, with 10 bases remaining between them. This CDR3 has 13 amino acids. Germline V CDR1 and CDR2: GTSNPN, SVGIG (reference sequence). The full variable domain, in which reference TRBV30 and TRBJ2-5 provide the parts outside the CDR3, is SQTIHQWPATLVQPVGSPLSLECTVEGTSNPNLYWYRQAAGRGLQLLFYSVGIGQISSEVPQNLSASRPQDRQFILSSKKLLLSDSGFYLCAWSVHGSETQYFGPGTRLLVL.

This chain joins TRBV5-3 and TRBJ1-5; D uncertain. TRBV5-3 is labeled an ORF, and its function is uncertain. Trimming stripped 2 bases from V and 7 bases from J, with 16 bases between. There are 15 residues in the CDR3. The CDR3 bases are TGTGCCAGAAGCTTAGTTGGGCAGTCTCGGCAGCCCCAGCATTTT. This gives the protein CARSLVGQSRQPQHF.

The CDR3 sequence is CASSPGEESPLHF. DNA of the CDR3: TGTGCCAGCTCCCCTGGGGAGGAATCACCCCTCCACTTT. The rearrangement joins TRBV18 to TRBJ1-6; D unresolved. V lost 6 bases and J 10 bases, leaving 13 bases between the germline ends. This CDR3 contains 13 residues. Germline loops: CDR1 KGHSH, CDR2 LQKENI.